The clone carrying this TCR beta chain was picked up one time. This entry is derived from a study of blood T cell repertoires in COVID-19. On the study more broadly: Whether acute or convalescent, the COVID-19 samples came from the United States, Italy and Spain. In each case, the material was cDNA or gDNA derived from T cells, B-cell-depleted T cells, or PBMCs.

Authors' processing steps: Amplification with reference gene primers provided the estimates of nucleated cell counts. Assay: immunoSEQ multiplex PCR; the TCRdb copy retains only in-frame clones and omits some. The DNA was the basis for D and trimming; V, J and clone size are from that table. The repertoire holds 650,000 to 800,000 clones, with 70% to 90% as singletons. The CDR3 totals 16 residues. Germline V gives CDR1 SGHVS, CDR2 FQNEAQ. V lost 4 bases, J lost 0 bases, and 5 bases stayed unmatched. The receptor was derived from a woman in her late teens or twenties with acute or convalescent COVID-19. The chain joins TRBV7-8 to TRBJ2-1; 8 nucleotides agree with TRBD2. The sequenced sample consisted of peripheral blood. CDR3 amino acids: CASSSRGGTSYNEQFF. CDR3 nucleotide sequence: TGTGCCAGCAGCTCCCGGGGGGGTACCTCCTACAATGAGCAGTTCTTC.